Below are 32 T cell receptor beta chains sequenced from a single sample in a study of T cell clonality in common variable immunodeficiency (dated by TCRdb to the mid-2010s). Library preparation employed the immunoSEQ multiplex PCR assay. TCRdb provides this immuneACCESS table in a form limited to in-frame rearrangements. Some clones are lacking; in checked studies, under half of them reflect an unresolved V gene, and why the rest are absent is not known. This sample is represented by roughly 57,000 clones, with no singletons among them. The ten largest clones represent 0.83% of the sample. Material for sequencing was peripheral blood mononuclear cells. Every receptor here comes from a person aged 18 to 75 in good health.

This clone was seen many times. The read stops 3 residues short of the end of the CDR3; the missing end is completed from the germline J gene. This chain joins TRBV6-4 and TRBJ2-3; 10 nucleotides agree with TRBD1. V was pared by 2 bases and J by 7 bases, with 6 bases of the junction left unmatched. Per germline, CDR1 MRHNA and CDR2 SNTAGT. The CDR3 totals 15 residues. The CDR3 loop is CASSDPGTGANTQYF. The CDR3 DNA, read in part, is TGTGCCAGCAGTGACCCCGGGACAGGGGCTAATACG.

This clone was observed many times. The read falls 3 residues short of the CDR3 end, and the missing part is taken from the germline J gene. The chain couples TRBV7-9 to TRBJ2-5; TRBD2 aligns across 9 bases. The junction had 5 bases not matched to a gene; V was cut back by 5 bases and J by 4 bases. Germline V gene data show CDR1 as SEHNR and CDR2 as FQNEAQ (reference sequence). This CDR3 is built from 14 residues. The CDR3 sequence: CASSPTGLAETQYF. The DNA read from the CDR3 is TGTGCCAGCAGCCCAACGGGACTAGCAGAGACC.

In this sample, this clone turned up many times. The read gets to within 3 residues of the CDR3 end, and the germline J gene fills in the rest. This rearrangement joins TRBV24-1 to TRBJ2-6, with TRBD1 as a possible D gene (6 bases). The CDR3 covers 16 residues. V lost 1 base, J lost 4 bases, and 10 bases lay in between. Germline V gives CDR1 KGHDR, CDR2 SFDVKD. The part of the CDR3 DNA that was read is TGTGCCACCAGTGATTTCAGGGGTGAAGGGGCCAACGTC. Its protein product is CATSDFRGEGANV. The full CDR3 is CATSDFRGEGANVLTF.

This clone was detected ten times or more. The read comes to an end 3 residues before the CDR3 does, leaving the germline J gene to fill in the end. V usage is TRBV7-8 and J usage is TRBJ1-6, with D possibly TRBD1 on 5 matching bases. CDR1 and CDR2 from the germline V gene are SGHVS and FQNEAQ. The CDR3 extends over 18 amino acids. V was cut by 5 bases and J by 0 bases, with 17 bases left in between. Here the CDR3 reads CASSPLARGGSYNSPLHF. The DNA read from the CDR3 is TGTGCCAGCAGCCCCTTGGCACGGGGGGGCTCCTATAATTCACCC.

In this sample, this clone turned up many times. The read terminates 3 residues ahead of where the CDR3 ends, so the germline J gene completes it. The V gene is TRBV19, the J gene TRBJ1-2, with TRBD1 matching over 7 bases. This CDR3 has 14 residues. V was pared by 4 bases and J by 6 bases, with 8 bases of the junction left unmatched. The germline V gene has CDR1 LNHDA and CDR2 SQIVND (reference sequence). The CDR3 is CASSSPGQVHGYTF. CDR3 DNA (partial): TGTGCCAGTAGTAGCCCAGGACAGGTTCATGGC.

This clone was counted ten times or more. Read coverage stops 3 residues before the CDR3 terminus; the germline J gene supplies the remainder. The chain has TRBV10-3 and TRBJ2-1; TRBD2 agrees at 11 bases. V trimming: 6 bases; J trimming: 6 bases; junction bases outside the gene matches: 4. This CDR3 is built from 14 residues. The germline gives CDR1 ENHRY, CDR2 SYGVKD. The DNA read from the CDR3 is TGTGCCATCAGCCTAGCGGGAGGATCCAATGAG. Its translation is CAISLAGGSNE. The full CDR3 reads CAISLAGGSNEQFF.

This clone was seen ten or more times. The CDR3 end lies 3 residues beyond the end of the read and is filled in from the germline J gene. V gene TRBV20-1 combines with J gene TRBJ2-7; possible D gene TRBD1, 5 bases. The CDR3 runs 19 residues. Between the trimmed V and J ends, which lost 2 bases and 0 bases, there was a span of 26 bases. The germline gives CDR1 DFQATT, CDR2 SNEGSKA (reference sequence). The CDR3 DNA, read in part, is TGCAGTGCTAGAATTCCCCCAAAGAAACAGGAGCTGACCTCCTACGAG. This gives the protein CSARIPPKKQELTSYE. The whole CDR3 is CSARIPPKKQELTSYEQYF.

In this sample, this clone turned up many times. With the read ending 3 residues before the CDR3 end, the germline J gene is used to fill in that end. V gene TRBV7-8 combines with J gene TRBJ2-3; 7 nucleotides agree with TRBD1. The germline gives CDR1 SGHVS, CDR2 FQNEAQ. The CDR3 covers 15 residues. V trimming: 5 bases; J trimming: 0 bases; junction bases outside the gene matches: 5. CDR3: CASSARDSSTDTQYF. The covered CDR3 bases are TGTGCCAGCAGCGCCCGGGACAGCAGCACAGATACG.

Note on this clone: The read stops 3 residues short of the end of the CDR3; the missing end is completed from the germline J gene. This chain joins TRBV7-2 and TRBJ1-2; D gene uncertain. The CDR3 totals 15 residues. Per germline, CDR1 SGHTA and CDR2 FQGNSA. This chain's CDR3 is CASSSTLQSIYDYTF. The CDR3 bases that were read are TGTGCCAGCAGCTCAACCCTGCAAAGCATCTACGAC.

This clone was found many times. The read terminates 3 residues ahead of where the CDR3 ends, so the germline J gene completes it. The chain links TRBV7-6 to TRBJ2-3; D call uncertain. The CDR3 runs to 15 residues. CDR1 is SGHVS and CDR2 is FNYEAQ in the germline V gene. Trimming cost V 0 bases and J 7 bases, with 14 bases left between them. CDR3 DNA, as far as it was read: TGTGCCAGCAGCTTAGCGTATTCAGCGAGCTATACG. This gives the protein CASSLAYSASYT. The entire CDR3 reads CASSLAYSASYTQYF.

A few counts support this clone. The DNA ends 3 residues before the CDR3 does, and the rest of the CDR3 is filled in from the germline J gene. The chain uses TRBV7-9 and TRBJ2-2; a weak D match, TRBD2 (7 bases). V was shortened by 5 bases and J by 4 bases, with 14 bases between the two germline ends. CDR1 is SEHNR and CDR2 is FQNEAQ in the germline V gene (reference sequence). The CDR3 has 15 amino acids. CDR3 bases read: TGTGCCAGCAGCCCGGACCGGGGGGCCACCGGGGAG. As protein: CASSPDRGATGE. The full CDR3 protein is CASSPDRGATGELFF.

This clone was seen ten or more times. With the read ending 3 residues before the CDR3 end, the germline J gene is used to fill in that end. The chain joins TRBV28 to TRBJ2-2; D is possibly TRBD2 (7 bases). The CDR3 runs 15 residues. Deletions cut 3 bases from V and 4 bases from J, with 12 bases between. Germline CDR1 and CDR2: MDHEN and SYDVKM. CDR3 bases read: TGTGCCAGCAGTTTGGGGGGGCGCAGCACCGGGGAG. Translation gives CASSLGGRSTGE. The whole CDR3 reads CASSLGGRSTGELFF.

On this clone itself: The read ends 3 residues shy of where the CDR3 ends; the end is completed using the germline J gene. The rearrangement joins TRBV20-1 to TRBJ2-3; 9 bases match TRBD2. CDR3 length: 15 residues. Germline V gene data show CDR1 as DFQATT and CDR2 as SNEGSKA (reference sequence). CDR3 in amino acids: CSARRASGDQETQYF. The sequenced CDR3 bases are TGCAGTGCTAGGCGGGCTAGCGGGGACCAAGAGACG.

This clone occurred many times. The read ends 3 residues before the CDR3 terminus; that terminus is restored from the germline J gene. J is TRBJ1-5 and V is TRBV2; D is undetermined. This CDR3 spans 13 amino acids. V lost 3 bases and J 5 bases, leaving 8 bases between the germline ends. Germline V gene lookup returns CDR1 SNHLY and CDR2 FYNNEI. Partial CDR3 DNA: TGTGCCAGCAGTGATCGAGACTATCAGCCC. Amino acid sequence: CASSDRDYQP. In full, the CDR3 is CASSDRDYQPQHF. The variable domain in full, completed from reference TRBV2 and TRBJ1-5, reads EPEVTQTPSHQVTQMGQEVILRCVPISNHLYFYWYRQILGQKVEFLVSFYNNEISEKSEIFDDQFSVERPDGSNFTLKIRSTKLEDSAMYFCASSDRDYQPQHFGDGTRLSIL.

With respect to this clone: Read sequence stops 3 residues before the CDR3 end, and the germline J gene provides the missing end. This chain joins TRBV6-1 and TRBJ1-1, with a weak D call TRBD1 (5 bases). CDR1 is MNHNS and CDR2 is SASEGT in the germline V gene. The CDR3 is 13 amino acids. Partial CDR3 DNA: TGTGCCAGCAGTGAAGAGGGTTGGTGGGGC. Its translation is CASSEEGWWG. The CDR3 in its entirety is CASSEEGWWGAFF.

This clone was recorded many times. CDR3 bases read: TGTGCCAGCAGCCTGGAAGGGGCTTATCAGCCC. Its translation: CASSLEGAYQP. The CDR3, in full, reads CASSLEGAYQPQHF. The V call is TRBV28, the J call TRBJ1-5; D may be TRBD1 (5 bases). The CDR3 is cut off 3 residues early in the read; its end comes from the germline J gene. The CDR3 is made up of 14 amino acids. CDR1 and CDR2 from the germline V gene are MDHEN and SYDVKM. V shed 6 bases and J shed 5 bases, with 14 bases lying between them.

This clone was counted between two and nine times. The read finishes 3 residues shy of the CDR3 end, and the germline J gene is used to complete it. This chain joins TRBV19 and TRBJ2-3; tentative D call: TRBD2 (5 bases). Germline CDR1 LNHDA, CDR2 SQIVND (reference sequence). The CDR3 spans 15 residues. The covered CDR3 bases are TGTGCCAGTAGTCCCGGATCCACCCGAGGGCAGCCG. Translated, it gives CASSPGSTRGQP. The full CDR3 protein reads CASSPGSTRGQPQYF.

This clone was counted ten times or more. Sequencing ends 3 residues short of the CDR3 end; the germline J gene provides the rest. V is TRBV6-2 or TRBV6-3 and J is TRBJ1-3; D uncertain. The V and J ends lost 6 bases and 0 bases respectively, with 15 bases between them. Germline V gene lookup returns CDR1 MNHEY and CDR2 SVGEGT. The CDR3 length is 16 residues. The CDR3 sequence: CASREDGSVSGNTIYF. The part of the CDR3 DNA that was read is TGTGCCAGCAGGGAAGACGGAAGCGTCTCTGGAAACACC.

This clone was observed at least ten times. The read finishes 3 residues shy of the CDR3 end, and the germline J gene is used to complete it. The chain links TRBV18 to TRBJ1-4, with 9 bases fitting TRBD1. CDR3 size: 14 residues. The germline gives CDR1 KGHSH, CDR2 LQKENI. With 5 bases clipped from V and 8 bases from J, the junction kept 6 bases outside the gene matches. CDR3 bases read: TGTGCCAGCTCAGCCGGGACAGGGAAAGAAAAA. It translates to CASSAGTGKEK. The complete CDR3 reads CASSAGTGKEKLFF.

This clone was recorded many times. CDR3 residues: CASSNSGTSTGELFF. The part of the CDR3 DNA that was read is TGTGCCAGCAGCAATTCCGGGACTAGCACCGGGGAG. The chain couples TRBV7-3 to TRBJ2-2; 8 bases are shared with TRBD2. Read sequence stops 3 residues before the CDR3 end, and the germline J gene provides the missing end. The CDR3 is 15 residues long. Unmatched junction bases numbered 6, after V lost 5 bases and J lost 4 bases. CDR1 is SGHTA and CDR2 is FQGTGA in the germline V gene.

This clone has only a few counts. From the germline J gene comes the end of the CDR3, since the read stops 3 residues before it. This chain connects TRBV13 to TRBJ1-2; TRBD1 matches 11 bases. The CDR3 runs 15 residues. The germline V gene has CDR1 PRHDT and CDR2 FYEKMQ (reference sequence). Partial CDR3 DNA: TGTGCCAGCAGCTTGGGTAGGACAGGGGGCTCCGAC. Translating it yields CASSLGRTGGSD. The whole CDR3 sequence is CASSLGRTGGSDYTF.

This clone came up many times. From the germline J gene comes the end of the CDR3, since the read stops 3 residues before it. J is TRBJ2-1 and V is TRBV7-9, with D hard to call. Trimming removed 5 bases from V and 0 bases from J, with 8 bases in between. CDR3 length: 14 amino acids. The germline V gene has CDR1 SEHNR and CDR2 FQNEAQ (reference sequence). The CDR3 reads CASSDWSSYNEQFF. The CDR3 DNA, read in part, is TGTGCCAGCAGCGACTGGAGCTCCTACAATGAG.

This clone was observed at least ten times. The CDR3 is cut off 3 residues early in the read; its end comes from the germline J gene. This chain links TRBV19 with TRBJ1-2; TRBD1 aligns across 8 bases. V was pared by 3 bases and J by 4 bases, with 4 bases of the junction left unmatched. The CDR3 extends over 14 amino acids. Germline V gives CDR1 LNHDA, CDR2 SQIVND (reference sequence). The DNA read from the CDR3 is TGTGCCAGTAGTATTTGGACAGGGACCTATGGC. Its protein product is CASSIWTGTYG. The whole CDR3 protein reads CASSIWTGTYGYTF.

To note about this clone: The sequenced fragment ends 3 residues before the CDR3 boundary, so the rest is inferred from the germline J gene. V is TRBV30 and J is TRBJ2-3; possible D gene TRBD2, 5 bases. CDR3 length: 14 residues. Germline loops: CDR1 GTSNPN, CDR2 SVGIG (reference sequence). CDR3 protein: CAWSGGISNQPQYF. CDR3 DNA (partial): TGTGCCTGGAGCGGAGGAATTAGCAATCAGCCG.

Concerning this clone itself: The sequence runs out 3 residues before the end of the CDR3; the remainder is reconstructed from the germline J gene. V is TRBV7-9 and J is TRBJ2-3, with 7 bases aligning to TRBD2. CDR1 is SEHNR, CDR2 FQNEAQ, per germline (reference sequence). This CDR3 spans 15 amino acids. The CDR3: CASSPSGAPTAPQYF. The covered CDR3 bases are TGTGCCAGCAGCCCCAGCGGGGCGCCCACAGCTCCG.

The table lists this clone with many counts. The read gets to within 3 residues of the CDR3 end, and the germline J gene fills in the rest. The chain joins TRBV5-4 to TRBJ1-4; D gene uncertain. This CDR3 has 14 residues. V was cut by 0 bases and J by 4 bases, with 7 bases left in between. Per the germline V gene, CDR1 is SGHNT and CDR2 is YYREEE (reference sequence). CDR3: CASSLATGNEKLFF. CDR3 DNA, as far as it was read: TGTGCCAGCAGCTTGGCCACTGGTAATGAAAAA.

This clone was seen ten or more times. Read coverage stops 3 residues before the CDR3 terminus; the germline J gene supplies the remainder. The V gene is TRBV19, the J gene TRBJ1-5; unclear D gene. Per germline, CDR1 LNHDA and CDR2 SQIVND (reference sequence). The CDR3 is made up of 13 amino acids. With 7 bases removed from V and 0 bases from J, the gap between germline ends came to 7 bases. The CDR3 region is CASTQSSNQPQHF. The CDR3 bases that were read are TGTGCCAGTACCCAGAGTAGCAATCAGCCC.

This clone was picked up many times. The DNA ends 3 residues before the CDR3 does, and the rest of the CDR3 is filled in from the germline J gene. The rearrangement uses TRBV20-1 and TRBJ1-6, with D perhaps TRBD1 (6 bases). This CDR3 is built from 15 residues. Trimming took 4 bases from V and 8 from J, leaving 18 bases between them. In germline, CDR1 is DFQATT, CDR2 SNEGSKA (reference sequence). The DNA read from the CDR3 is TGCAGTGCTAAAGGGGCGGGGGGCGAGGATTCACCC. It is translated as CSAKGAGGEDSP. The full CDR3 reads CSAKGAGGEDSPLHF.

This clone was picked up many times. The missing CDR3 end, 3 residues past where the read stops, is filled in from the germline J gene. The rearrangement joins TRBV5-4 to TRBJ2-5; 7 bases are a match to TRBD1. This CDR3 has 14 residues. J was trimmed by 5 bases and V by 4 bases; bases with no gene match: 8. Germline V gives CDR1 SGHNT, CDR2 YYREEE (reference sequence). CDR3 DNA, as far as it was read: TGTGCCAGCAGCCAAACGACAGGGAAGGAGACC. This codes for CASSQTTGKET. The complete CDR3 protein is CASSQTTGKETQYF.

This clone was picked up many times. The CDR3 extends 3 residues past the end of the read, so its final part is completed from the germline J gene. This chain uses TRBV19 with TRBJ1-2; D gene uncertain. Germline CDR1 LNHDA, CDR2 SQIVND (reference sequence). This CDR3 is built from 13 residues. With 7 bases removed from V and 3 bases from J, the gap between germline ends came to 12 bases. The part of the CDR3 DNA that was read is TGTGCCAGTAACCAGCAGGCATACTATGGC. This encodes CASNQQAYYG. The entire CDR3 protein reads CASNQQAYYGYTF.

This clone was counted ten times or more. The CDR3 is cut off 3 residues early in the read; its end comes from the germline J gene. The chain uses TRBV6-7 and TRBJ1-5; no reliable D call. TRBV6-7 is an open reading frame whose function is uncertain. CDR3 length: 14 amino acids. V dropped 7 bases and J dropped 0 bases, with 10 bases sitting between them. CDR3 bases read: TGTGCCAGCACCTTCCGGGGTAGCAATCAGCCC. Translation: CASTFRGSNQP. The whole CDR3 sequence is CASTFRGSNQPQHF.

This clone has ten or more counts. The read is 3 residues too short to cover the CDR3 end, so that end is filled in from the germline J gene. V usage is TRBV7-2 and J usage is TRBJ1-2, with D unclear. The length of the CDR3 is 15 residues. Germline V gene sequence: CDR1 SGHTA, CDR2 FQGNSA. V gave up 1 base and J gave up 1 base, with 10 bases separating them. CDR3 amino acids: CASSLGRGDNYGYTF. The sequenced CDR3 bases are TGTGCCAGCAGCTTAGGCCGGGGAGATAACTATGGC. The variable domain in full, with the rest retrieved from reference TRBV7-2 and TRBJ1-2, is GAGVSQSPSNKVTEKGKDVELRCDPISGHTALYWYRQSLGQGLEFLIYFQGNSAPDKSGLPSDRFSAERTGGSVSTLTIQRTQQEDSAVYLCASSLGRGDNYGYTFGSGTRLTVV.